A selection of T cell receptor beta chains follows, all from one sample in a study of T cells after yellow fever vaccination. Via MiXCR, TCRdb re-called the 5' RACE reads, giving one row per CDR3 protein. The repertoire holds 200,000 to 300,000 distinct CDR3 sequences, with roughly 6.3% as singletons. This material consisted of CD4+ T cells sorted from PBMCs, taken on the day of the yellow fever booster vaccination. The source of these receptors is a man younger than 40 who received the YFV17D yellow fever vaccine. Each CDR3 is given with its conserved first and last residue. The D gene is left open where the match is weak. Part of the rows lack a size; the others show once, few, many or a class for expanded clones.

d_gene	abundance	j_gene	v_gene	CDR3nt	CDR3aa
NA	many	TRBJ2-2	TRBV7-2	TGTGCCAGCAGCTTAGGGAGCGGGAACACCGGGGAGCTGTTTTTT	CASSLGSGNTGELFF
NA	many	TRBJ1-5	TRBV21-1	TGTGCCAGCAGCCGCGTTAGGGGTGGCAATCAGCCCCAGCATTTT	CASSRVRGGNQPQHF
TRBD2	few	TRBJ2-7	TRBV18	TGTGCCAGCTCACCAGTAGCGGGAGGATCCTACGAGCAGTACTTC	CASSPVAGGSYEQYF
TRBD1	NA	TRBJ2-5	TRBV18	TGTGCCAGCTCAGCCCAGGGGGCAGGAGAGACCCAGTACTTC	CASSAQGAGETQYF
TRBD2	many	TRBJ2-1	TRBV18	TGTGCCAGCTCACTCCCAGTCCCAGCGGGAGGGCGATACAATGAGCAGTTCTTC	CASSLPVPAGGRYNEQFF
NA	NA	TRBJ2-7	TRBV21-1	TGTGCCAGCAGCATCGGCAGCGGGGGGGTTGAGCAGTACTTC	CASSIGSGGVEQYF
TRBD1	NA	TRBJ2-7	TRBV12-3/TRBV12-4	TGTGCCAGCACCCCCCAGGGGGCGTCCTACGAGCAGTACTTC	CASTPQGASYEQYF
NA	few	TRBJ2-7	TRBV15	TGTGCCACCAGCAGAGAGCGCAGGGCTTACTACGAGCAGTACTTC	CATSRERRAYYEQYF
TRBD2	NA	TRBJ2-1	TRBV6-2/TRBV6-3	TGTGCCAGCGGGGGGGCAGTCGGGACTAGCGGGATTTACTCCTACAATGAGCAGTTCTTC	CASGGAVGTSGIYSYNEQFF
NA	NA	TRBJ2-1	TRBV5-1	TGCGCCAGCAGCTCGTTAGAGGCTTCGTACAATGAGCAGTTCTTC	CASSSLEASYNEQFF
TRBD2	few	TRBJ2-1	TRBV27	TGTGCCAGCAGTCGACTAGGACTAGCGATTAGCTCCTACAATGAGCAGTTCTTC	CASSRLGLAISSYNEQFF
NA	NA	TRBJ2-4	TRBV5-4	TGTGCCAGCAGGAGGGCAGGGGCCAAAAACATTCAGTACTTC	CASRRAGAKNIQYF
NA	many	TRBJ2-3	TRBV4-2	TGTGCCAGCAGCGCCCAGACTAGCACAGATACGCAGTATTTT	CASSAQTSTDTQYF
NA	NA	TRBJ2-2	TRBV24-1	TGTGCCACCTGGCCGGGCACCGGGGAGCTGTTTTTT	CATWPGTGELFF
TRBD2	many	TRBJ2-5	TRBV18	TGTGCCAGCTCACCATCCCTAGCGGGAGGAGAGGAGACCCAGTACTTC	CASSPSLAGGEETQYF
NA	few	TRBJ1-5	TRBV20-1	TGCAGTGCTAGAGACCTAGGAAGCGGGAGGCTCACAGATACGCAGCATTTT	CSARDLGSGRLTDTQHF
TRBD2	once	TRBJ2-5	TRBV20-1	TGCAGTGTTACTAGCGGGCGAGGTATCGAGACCCAGTACTTC	CSVTSGRGIETQYF
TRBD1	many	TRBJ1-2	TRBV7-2	TGTGCCAGCAGCCCGAGGGACAGGGGGGCTGGCTACACCTTC	CASSPRDRGAGYTF
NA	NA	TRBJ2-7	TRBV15	TGTGCCACCAGCAGAGAGGGCGAGCAGTACTTC	CATSREGEQYF
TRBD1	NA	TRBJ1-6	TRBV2	TGTGCCAGCCAGACAGGGACTGGATCACCCCTCCACTTT	CASQTGTGSPLHF
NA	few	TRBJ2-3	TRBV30	TGTGCCTGGCAGCCCGGAAGACACACAGATACGCAGTATTTT	CAWQPGRHTDTQYF
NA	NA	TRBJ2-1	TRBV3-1	TGTGCCAGCAGCCACCTAGGAGGTAGCGCTACAACGGAGCAGTTCTTC	CASSHLGGSATTEQFF
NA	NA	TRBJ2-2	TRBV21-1	TGTGCCAGCAGCACTGCCCGGGAGCGGGAAAACGGGGAGCTGTTTTTT	CASSTARERENGELFF
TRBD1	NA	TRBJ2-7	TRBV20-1	TGCAGTGCTAGAGCCGGGACAGGGAGCTACGAGCAGTACTTC	CSARAGTGSYEQYF
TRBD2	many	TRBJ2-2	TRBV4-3	TGCGCCAGCAGACTAGCGGGAGGCACCGGGGAGCTGTTTTTT	CASRLAGGTGELFF
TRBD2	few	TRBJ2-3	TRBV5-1	TGCGCCAGCAGCTTGGAAGGACTAGCTAACGCAGATACGCAGTATTTT	CASSLEGLANADTQYF
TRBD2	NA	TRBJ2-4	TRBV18	TGTGCCAGCTCACCACGTCCTAGCGGGAGGATCAAAAACATTCAGTACTTC	CASSPRPSGRIKNIQYF
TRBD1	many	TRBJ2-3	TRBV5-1	TGCGCCAGCAGCTCGACAGGGGGCACAGATACGCAGTATTTT	CASSSTGGTDTQYF
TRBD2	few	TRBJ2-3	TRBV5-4	TGTGCCAGCAGCTTAGGGGGGACTAGCGGGATTACAGATACGCAGTATTTT	CASSLGGTSGITDTQYF
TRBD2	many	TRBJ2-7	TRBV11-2	TGTGCCAGCAGCCTCGGGGGGGCATTACTTTCTGGGGGATACGAGCAGTACTTC	CASSLGGALLSGGYEQYF
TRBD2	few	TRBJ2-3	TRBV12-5	TGTGCTAGTGGTTCGCCAGCCGGGACTAGGACAGATACGCAGTATTTT	CASGSPAGTRTDTQYF
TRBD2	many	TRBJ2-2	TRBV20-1	TGCAGTGCTAGACTGAGCGGGAGATCTGCCGGGGAGCTGTTTTTT	CSARLSGRSAGELFF
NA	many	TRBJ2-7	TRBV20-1	TGCAGTGCTAGTCGGGGGCGGGACGAGCAGTACTTC	CSASRGRDEQYF
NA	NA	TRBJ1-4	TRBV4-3	TGCGCCAGCAGCCAAGATTTTATTAGGCAGGGAAGTCAAAAACTGTTTTTT	CASSQDFIRQGSQKLFF
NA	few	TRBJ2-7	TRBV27	TGTGCCAGCAGTTTGGAGGGGCTGGGCGAGCAGTACTTC	CASSLEGLGEQYF
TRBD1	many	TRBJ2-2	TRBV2	TGTGCCAGCCGCTCACAGGGGACCGGGGAGCTGTTTTTT	CASRSQGTGELFF
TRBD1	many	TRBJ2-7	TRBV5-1	TGCGCCAGCAGCGGGGACAGGGGCTTCTCCTACGAGCAGTACTTC	CASSGDRGFSYEQYF
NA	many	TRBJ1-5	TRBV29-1	TGCAGCGTTGTAGACACAAATAGCAATCAGCCCCAGCATTTT	CSVVDTNSNQPQHF
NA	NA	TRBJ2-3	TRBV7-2	TGTGCCAGCAGCCCCTTTCGGGTCACCACAGATACGCAGTATTTT	CASSPFRVTTDTQYF
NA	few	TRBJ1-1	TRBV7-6	TGTGCCAGCAGCTTAGGTGGAGTCTCGGACACTGAAGCTTTATTT	CASSLGGVSDTEALF
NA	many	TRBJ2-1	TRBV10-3	TGTGCCACCACGGAGGGCCCCCCGGGCGACAATGAGCAGTTCTTC	CATTEGPPGDNEQFF
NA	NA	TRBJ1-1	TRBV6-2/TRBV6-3	TGTGCCAGCAGCTCTATAGGCACTGAAGCTTTCTTT	CASSSIGTEAFF
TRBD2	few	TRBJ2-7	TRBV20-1	TGCAGTGCTAGGGCTGGCGGGAGATCAGGCAGGAGCTCCTACGAGCAGTACTTC	CSARAGGRSGRSSYEQYF
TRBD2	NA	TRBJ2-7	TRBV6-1	TGTGCCAGCAGACCCATAGCGGGAGGGCCCTACGAGCAGTACTTC	CASRPIAGGPYEQYF
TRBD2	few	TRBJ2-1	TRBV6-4	TGTGCCAGCAGTGACTCAGGGACTACCCTTCGAAATGAGCAGTTCTTC	CASSDSGTTLRNEQFF
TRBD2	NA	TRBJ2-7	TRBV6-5	TGTGCCAGCAGTTACTCGAGCCCTCCTCTAGCGGGAGGTTCCTACGAGCAGTACTTC	CASSYSSPPLAGGSYEQYF
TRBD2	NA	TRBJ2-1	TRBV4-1	TGCGCCAGCAGCCCTTCCGGACTAGCGAAATACAATGAGCAGTTCTTC	CASSPSGLAKYNEQFF
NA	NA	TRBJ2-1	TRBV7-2	TGTGCCAGCAGCTTTTTCACGGGGTCCAATGAGCAGTTCTTC	CASSFFTGSNEQFF